The clone carrying this T cell receptor beta chain was counted a few times. As yet, its antigen is unknown. Combining a sample-barcoded 5' primer with a J-beta primer mix, a second PCR ran for 7 to 11 cycles. Each cDNA molecule was tagged by a template-switch adaptor that had 12 random nucleotides. TCRdb re-derived calls from the 5' RACE reads in MiXCR, one entry per CDR3 protein. This sample has some 920,000 distinct CDR3 sequences, with 45% to 60% found just once. Every donor provided approximately 10 milliliters of peripheral blood. The sample belongs to a study of blood T cells in healthy people across ages. General study findings and limits: Total diversity from one million sequenced T cells was likely underestimated.

V lost 0 bases and J lost 0, with 9 bases in between. The CDR3 length is 15 residues. J is TRBJ2-7 and V is TRBV12-3 or TRBV12-4; no definite D call. The sequence was collected from an older woman in good health. Sequenced material: blood. DNA for the CDR3: TGTGCCAGCAGTTTAGCTCCGGACGGCTCCTACGAGCAGTACTTC. Translation gives CASSLAPDGSYEQYF.